This TCR beta chain was retrieved from a study of blood T cell repertoires in COVID-19. Assay used: immunoSEQ multiplex PCR; TCRdb lists only in-frame clones, some missing. Counted here are approximately 480,000 clones, 75% to 90% occurring once; the ten biggest clones make up roughly 0.9%. V shed 0 bases and J shed 0 bases, with 6 bases lying between them. This CDR3 region has 15 residues. The germline CDR1 and CDR2 sequences are LGHDT and YNNKEL (reference sequence). The rearrangement links TRBV3-1 (or the pseudogene TRBV3-2) to TRBJ1-3; no clear D. This clonotype originated in a man aged 18 to 30 with COVID-19, enrolled during active disease. Sequencing was carried out using peripheral blood. The CDR3 region is CASSQEADSGNTIYF. Here the CDR3 DNA reads TGTGCCAGCAGCCAAGAGGCGGACTCTGGAAACACCATATATTTT.